This T cell receptor beta chain is from a study of T-cell reconstitution after alpha-beta-depleted transplantation in children. Unique molecular identifiers were built into the TCRbeta library. TCRdb ran MiXCR on the PCR reads and lists one entry per CDR3 protein. This table has 100,000 or so distinct CDR3 sequences, 15% to 17% appearing once. The CDR3 sequence is 13 residues long. V was shortened by 10 bases and J by 6 bases, with 19 bases between the two germline ends. CDR1 and CDR2 from the germline V gene are SNHLY and FYNNEI. This clonotype was observed a few times. The receptor's source is a male patient between 2 and 15 years old who had a stem cell transplant for acute lymphoblastic leukemia, so the T cells may come from the graft donor. J is TRBJ2-7 and V is TRBV2; tentative D call: TRBD1 (6 bases). Sequencing used PBMCs, mostly from graft donor cells, obtained 180 days after TCRalphabeta/CD19-depleted stem cell transplant. The CDR3 reads CAIPRVEGGEQYF. As DNA, the CDR3 is TGTGCCATCCCACGCGTGGAAGGGGGCGAGCAGTACTTC.